This T cell receptor (beta chain) emerged from a study of blood T cell repertoires in COVID-19. This table comes from immunoSEQ multiplex PCR, and its TCRdb copy is limited to in-frame clones, with some not included. There are under 110,000 clones in the sample; about 89% occur only once, and 15% to 20% lies in the top ten. CDR1 and CDR2 (germline): SGHRS, YFSETQ. With 1 base removed from V and 1 base from J, the gap between germline ends came to 6 bases. The CDR3 length is 13 residues. The chain is built from TRBV5-1 and TRBJ2-7; D is unclear. The sequencing input was peripheral blood. This TCR was sampled from a man in his fifties with acute or convalescent COVID-19. CDR3 sequence: CASSLTTSYEQYF. The CDR3 nucleotides are TGCGCCAGCAGCTTGACCACTTCCTACGAGCAGTACTTC. The full variable domain, with the rest looked up from reference TRBV5-1 and TRBJ2-7, is KAGVTQTPRYLIKTRGQQVTLSCSPISGHRSVSWYQQTPGQGLQFLFEYFSETQRNKGNFPGRFSGRQFSNSRSEMNVSTLELGDSALYLCASSLTTSYEQYFGPGTRLTVT.